The rows below give T cell receptor beta chains drawn from one sample of a study of cytomegalovirus exposure and HLA in healthy donors. Sequencing was performed with immunoSEQ multiplex PCR; in TCRdb, only in-frame clones are kept and a portion is missing. Seen here are some 96,000 clones, 76% observed once, and the top ten hold 2% to 2.5%. Sequenced material: PBMCs. These TCRs come from a man aged 40-55 years in good health and CMV-seronegative. Both conserved end residues are part of each CDR3. The D gene is left open where the match is weak. Some rows have no size entry. The others give once, few or many, or a class for an expanded clone.

j_gene | d_gene | v_gene | abundance | CDR3nt | CDR3aa
TRBJ2-7 | TRBD1 | TRBV12-5 | . | TGTGCTAGTGGTCCGCGGGACAGGGAGTCCGAGCAGTACTTC | CASGPRDRESEQYF
TRBJ1-6 | TRBD1 | TRBV4-2 | . | TGTGCCAGCAGCCAAGGGGACAGAAGCGTAGATTCACCCCTCCACTTT | CASSQGDRSVDSPLHF
TRBJ1-3 | . | TRBV4-3 | few | TGCGCCAGCAGCCATAACAGGGGAAACACCATATATTTT | CASSHNRGNTIYF
TRBJ2-1 | TRBD2 | TRBV9 | . | TGTGCCAGCAGCGAGCGGACTAGCGGGAGGGCGGGTGAGCAGTTCTTC | CASSERTSGRAGEQFF
TRBJ1-3 | . | TRBV5-6 | . | TGTGCCAGCAGCTATCGCCGGGGGGACTACTCTGGAAACACCATATATTTT | CASSYRRGDYSGNTIYF
TRBJ2-1 | TRBD2 | TRBV4-1 | once | TGCGCCAGCAGCCAAGATTTAGCGGGGGGAATTTCCCTCCTAAGCAATGAGCAGTTCTTC | CASSQDLAGGISLLSNEQFF
TRBJ1-1 | TRBD1 | TRBV5-1 | . | TGCGCCAGCAGCCCATTCGACAGGGTGAACACTGAAGCTTTCTTT | CASSPFDRVNTEAFF
TRBJ2-7 | TRBD1 | TRBV27 | . | TGTGCCAGCAGTTTATGGGGCAGGGGGCCCTACGAGCAGTACTTC | CASSLWGRGPYEQYF
TRBJ1-1 | . | TRBV7-9 | . | TGTTCCAGCAGCCCCGGACAGACTGAAGCTTTCTTT | CSSSPGQTEAFF
TRBJ2-7 | . | TRBV5-1 | . | TGCGCCAGCAGCCTCACTGTCGGCGGTTCCTACGAGCAGTACTTC | CASSLTVGGSYEQYF
TRBJ1-1 | TRBD1 | TRBV28 | . | TGTGCCAGCAGTTTCCTTTCTGGACAGGGGCGCACTGAAGCTTTCTTT | CASSFLSGQGRTEAFF
TRBJ1-4 | TRBD1 | TRBV4-1 | once | TGCGCCAGCAGGCAGGAGACAGGGTTTGAAAAACTGTTTTTT | CASRQETGFEKLFF
TRBJ2-3 | TRBD2 | TRBV27 | once | TGTGCCAGCAGTCCCCTAGCGGGGGGGATGGTTGCTGATACGCAGTATTTT | CASSPLAGGMVADTQYF
TRBJ1-3 | . | TRBV29-1 | . | TGCAGCGTTGGTCAGGCGGGTGGAAACACCATATATTTT | CSVGQAGGNTIYF
TRBJ2-2 | TRBD1 | TRBV7-2 | . | TGTGCCAGCAGCGTTACCAGGGGGCGCTCAGCCGGGGAGCTGTTTTTT | CASSVTRGRSAGELFF
TRBJ1-1 | TRBD1 | TRBV12-5 | few | TGTGCTAGTGGACAAAGGGACAGGCGGATTGAAGCTTTCTTT | CASGQRDRRIEAFF
TRBJ2-7 | TRBD2 | TRBV28 | . | TGTGCCAGCAGTCTGGGACAGATGGGGATGACTAGCGGGGGAAAATTCGACTACGAGCAGTACTTC | CASSLGQMGMTSGGKFDYEQYF
TRBJ2-5 | . | TRBV15 | few | TGTGCCACCAGCAGAGGACGAGTAGCAGCCGGGACCCAGTACTTC | CATSRGRVAAGTQYF
TRBJ2-3 | . | TRBV7-6 | . | TGTGCCAGCAGCTCAGGTCAAGATACGCAGTATTTT | CASSSGQDTQYF
TRBJ1-2 | . | TRBV27 | . | TGTGCCAGCAGTTTTCGGTGGGAGGGCTTCTATGGCTACACCTTC | CASSFRWEGFYGYTF
TRBJ1-1 | . | TRBV4-1 | . | TGCGCCAGCAGCCGGGGGGGTAGGACAGAAGCTTTCTTT | CASSRGGRTEAFF
TRBJ1-4 | . | TRBV7-2 | . | TGTGCCAGCACCCATTCGAGGGCAACTAATGAAAAACTGTTTTTT | CASTHSRATNEKLFF
TRBJ1-2 | . | TRBV21-1 | . | TGTGCCAGCAGCAAAAGGGAGGGCCCCAGGTCTAGTGGCTACACCTTC | CASSKREGPRSSGYTF
TRBJ1-6 | . | TRBV7-9 | . | TGTGCCAGCAGCTTGGACCTTCAGGGCTCCTATAATTCACCCCTCCACTTT | CASSLDLQGSYNSPLHF
TRBJ2-3 | TRBD2 | TRBV4-3 | . | TGCGCCAGCAGCCAAGTGCCTAGCGGGAGGGTGGATACGCAGTATTTT | CASSQVPSGRVDTQYF
TRBJ1-5 | . | TRBV28 | . | TGTGCCAGCAGTTTGGGTCAGGGCAATCAGCCCCAGCATTTT | CASSLGQGNQPQHF
TRBJ1-2 | TRBD1 | TRBV7-2 | . | TGTGCCAGCAGCTTATCCCGACAGGGGACGTTTAACTATGGCTACACCTTC | CASSLSRQGTFNYGYTF
TRBJ2-3 | TRBD1 | TRBV7-3 | . | TGTGCCAGCAGCTCCCTTGAGACAGGGCCAGATACGCAGTATTTT | CASSSLETGPDTQYF
TRBJ2-7 | TRBD1 | TRBV18 | few | TGTGCCAGCTCACCGTACCTTATCGGGACAGGAAAAGTCTACGAGCAGTACTTC | CASSPYLIGTGKVYEQYF
TRBJ2-1 | . | TRBV4-3 | . | TGCGCCAGCAGCCGGGGGGGCTCTAAGCGGACCTACAATGAGCAGTTCTTC | CASSRGGSKRTYNEQFF
TRBJ2-3 | TRBD2 | TRBV4-3 | . | TGCGCCAGCAGCCAAGGGGGGGGCGGGGGGGCGAACACAGATACGCAGTATTTT | CASSQGGGGGANTDTQYF
TRBJ2-3 | TRBD2 | TRBV10-3 | few | TGTGCCATCAGTGGCGGGACTAGCGGGGGTAGCACAGATACGCAGTATTTT | CAISGGTSGGSTDTQYF
TRBJ1-2 | TRBD1 | TRBV7-9 | . | TGTGCCAGCAGCTTTCCGGGACAGGGATATTATGGCTACACCTTC | CASSFPGQGYYGYTF
TRBJ1-2 | . | TRBV19 | . | TGTGCCAGTAGCTTACTAGAGGTCACTGAAGGCTACACCTTC | CASSLLEVTEGYTF
TRBJ2-5 | . | TRBV7-3 | . | TGTGCCAGCAGCACGCGGGGGCCCTCCGGGGAGACCCAGTACTTC | CASSTRGPSGETQYF
TRBJ1-6 | . | TRBV2 | . | TGTGCCAGCAGTGCCGACAGCTCCTATAATTCACCCCTCCACTTT | CASSADSSYNSPLHF
TRBJ2-7 | . | TRBV4-1 | . | TGCGCCAGCAGCCAAGCGTTGAGCCGAGGATCCTACGAGCAGTACTTC | CASSQALSRGSYEQYF
TRBJ2-7 | . | TRBV29-1 | . | TGCAGCGTTGAAGATCACTTAACCTACGAGCAGTACTTC | CSVEDHLTYEQYF
TRBJ1-6 | . | TRBV27 | . | TGTGCCAGCAGTTTTGAGGGTTTCAATTCACCCCTCCACTTT | CASSFEGFNSPLHF
TRBJ2-5 | . | TRBV6-5 | . | TGTGCCAGCAGCCTCCTAGCAATATTCCAAGAGACCCAGTACTTC | CASSLLAIFQETQYF
TRBJ1-1 | TRBD1 | TRBV11-2 | . | TGTGCCAGCAGCTTATTCTCAGGGGGCACTGAAGCTTTCTTT | CASSLFSGGTEAFF
TRBJ2-7 | TRBD1 | TRBV9 | . | TGTGCCAGCAGCCAGGGACAGGGAGCCTACGAGCAGTACTTC | CASSQGQGAYEQYF
TRBJ2-5 | . | TRBV10-2 | . | TGCGCCAGCAGTCGGGAAGGGGGCCAAGAGACCCAGTACTTC | CASSREGGQETQYF
TRBJ2-1 | . | TRBV15 | . | TGTGCCACCAGCAGGGACCCGGGGAGTGAGCAGTTCTTC | CATSRDPGSEQFF
TRBJ1-1 | . | TRBV7-6 | . | TGTGCCAGCAGCTTCTTAACAGGTGAAGCTTTCTTT | CASSFLTGEAFF
TRBJ1-1 | TRBD1 | TRBV29-1 | few | TGCAGCGTCCGACAGGGGGTAGGCACTGAAGCTTTCTTT | CSVRQGVGTEAFF
TRBJ1-5 | . | TRBV11-2 | . | TGTGCCAGCAGCTTAAACCCGGGGAGTCAGCCCCAGCATTTT | CASSLNPGSQPQHF
TRBJ2-1 | . | TRBV27 | . | TGTGCCAGTGCTTATAGCTCCTACAATGAGCAGTTCTTC | CASAYSSYNEQFF
TRBJ1-1 | TRBD1 | TRBV28 | . | TGTGCCAGCAGTTCTGTTTCGGCAGGGGGCGCGGCTACTGAAGCTTTCTTT | CASSSVSAGGAATEAFF
TRBJ2-1 | TRBD2 | TRBV5-4 | few | TGTGCCAGCAGCTCGGGACTAGCTTGGGAGCAGTTCTTC | CASSSGLAWEQFF
TRBJ2-1 | . | TRBV7-2 | once | TGTGCCAGCAGCTTAGCGATCGGGGTCTCCTACAATGAGCAGTTCTTC | CASSLAIGVSYNEQFF
TRBJ1-2 | TRBD1 | TRBV7-8 | . | TGTGCCAGCAGCGTTCAGGGGGGTCGGGGGTATGGCTACACCTTC | CASSVQGGRGYGYTF